A selection of T cell receptor beta chains follows, all from one sample in a study of CD8 T cells in Susac syndrome. One entry per CDR3 protein, called by TCRdb with MiXCR from the immunoSEQ multiplex PCR reads. The data show around 170,000 distinct CDR3 sequences, 85% to 95% seen once. The sample taken for sequencing was CD4+ T cells from PBMCs. These receptors all stem from a human donor with Susac syndrome. Both conserved end residues are part of each CDR3. The D gene is left open where the match is weak. Not all rows give a size; the values are once, few, many and, for expanded clones, a class.

>TRBJ2-5|.|TRBD2|15|TRBV5-1
TGCGCCAGCAGCTCCCTAGCGGGGGATCAAGAGACCCAGTACTTC
CASSSLAGDQETQYF
>TRBJ1-2|.|TRBD1|13|TRBV28
TGTGCCAGCAGGGGGGACAGGCGTTATGGCTACACCTTC
CASRGDRRYGYTF
>TRBJ2-1|.|TRBD2|18|TRBV7-2
TGTGCCAGCAGCCCTCAACGCCCAGGACTAGCGGCCTACAATGAGCAGTTCTTC
CASSPQRPGLAAYNEQFF
>TRBJ2-7|.|TRBD2|17|TRBV9
TGTGCCAGCAGCATAGCGGGACACCCCCCGGGCTCCTACGAGCAGTACTTC
CASSIAGHPPGSYEQYF
>TRBJ2-5|once|TRBD2|17|TRBV9
TGTGCCAGCAGCGTAGGAGCGGGGGGGCGGTTGGGAGAGACCCAGTACTTC
CASSVGAGGRLGETQYF
>TRBJ2-1|.|.|15|TRBV7-9
TGTGCCAGCAGCTTAGGTACGGCTACCTACAATGAGCAGTTCTTC
CASSLGTATYNEQFF
>TRBJ1-1|.|.|13|TRBV6-5
TGTGCCAGCAGCAGGGTCCCGAACACTGAAGCTTTCTTT
CASSRVPNTEAFF
>TRBJ2-2|once|.|14|TRBV20-1
TGCAGTGCCGTGACTAGGGGGAACACCGGGGAGCTGTTTTTT
CSAVTRGNTGELFF
>TRBJ1-1|.|.|13|TRBV30
TGTGCCTGGAGTTCAGGGTTCTCAACTGAAGCTTTCTTT
CAWSSGFSTEAFF
>TRBJ2-2|once|.|13|TRBV5-1
TGCGCCAGCAGCTCCGACCCCACCGGGGAGCTGTTTTTT
CASSSDPTGELFF